This TCR beta chain emerged from a study of blood T cell repertoires in COVID-19. Study at large: The analysed material was cDNA or gDNA that came from T cells, B-cell-depleted T cells, or PBMCs.

The table came from immunoSEQ multiplex PCR; TCRdb's copy has only in-frame clones and leaves some out. Of approximately 530,000 clones in the sample, about 89% were seen once. Remarks on this clone: The same CDR3 is also encoded by other DNA sequences in this sample.

CDR3 length equals 15 residues. Germline V lookup: CDR1 SGDLS, CDR2 YYNGEE. The V end was cut by 0 bases, the J end by 4 bases, with 11 bases between. Those enrolled in Seattle joined during active infection and were followed longitudinally afterward. Material for sequencing was peripheral blood. This chain uses TRBV9 with TRBJ2-1, with D tentatively TRBD2 (6 bases). The receptor's source is a woman between 45 and 65 years old with COVID-19, enrolled during active disease. CDR3 region: CASSVGGEPYNEQFF. The CDR3 DNA is TGTGCCAGCAGCGTAGGGGGGGAACCGTACAATGAGCAGTTCTTC.